The clone carrying this T cell receptor (beta chain) has a count of ten or more. Its antigen is not known. CDR1 and CDR2 (germline): SEHNR, FQNEAQ (reference sequence). V was pared by 2 bases and J by 4 bases, with 8 bases between. The CDR3 consists of 14 residues. The definition of stable Graves' hyperthyroidism was no ophthalmopathy progression within 18 months. Not enrolled were patients with uncontrolled infection, other autoimmune disease, pregnancy or lactation. This entry is derived from a study of T cells in Graves' hyperthyroidism and ophthalmopathy. Whole-study results and caveats: Ophthalmopathy, which appeared later, was predicted by the model a median roughly 6.5 months before onset. Stable hyperthyroidism was told apart from ophthalmopathy by a model built on 13 V-J features.

Amplification targeted TCR beta CDR3 regions from RNA transcripts. RT-PCR in the first round (using the HTBI primer set) targeted the TCR CDR3. A single record per CDR3 protein comes from TCRdb applying MiXCR to the multiplex PCR reads. The data hold fewer than 750,000 distinct CDR3 sequences, with about 43% observed a single time. The clonotype was recovered from a woman under 30 with Graves' hyperthyroidism. The sequenced sample was peripheral blood or thyroid tissue (not recorded which). The chain joins TRBV7-9 to TRBJ2-2; D might be TRBD1 (6 bases). Written as DNA, the CDR3 is TGTGCCAGCAGCTTACCAGGGGCCACCGGGGAGCTGTTTTTT. Translation gives CASSLPGATGELFF. The entire variable domain, with the rest obtained from reference TRBV7-9 and TRBJ2-2, is as follows: DTGVSQNPRHKITKRGQNVTFRCDPISEHNRLYWYRQTLGQGPEFLTYFQNEAQLEKSRLLSDRFSAERPKGSFSTLEIQRTEQGDSAMYLCASSLPGATGELFFGEGSRLTVL.